This paragraph reports one T cell receptor (beta chain). The target antigen is unknown. V lost 4 bases and J 2 bases, leaving 11 bases between the germline ends. CDR1 is DFQATT, CDR2 SNEGSKA, per germline (reference sequence). The CDR3 is 13 residues long. TCRdb itself ran the RT-PCR reads through MiXCR, one entry per CDR3 protein. The sample contains about 500,000 distinct CDR3 sequences, about 15% of which appear only once. This record comes from a study of response to subunit inactivated influenza vaccine. Study-wide points: With each seasonal influenza vaccination, the authors suggested, few new T cells are recruited.

Source: CD4+ T cells sorted from PBMCs, taken around 25 months after vaccination. This rearrangement joins TRBV20-1 to TRBJ1-2; D gene unclear. This clonotype was sampled from a man aged 50-75 years who received an inactivated influenza vaccine. The CDR3 is CSATTLLNYGYTF. CDR3 DNA sequence: TGCAGTGCTACCACCCTTCTCAACTATGGCTACACCTTC.